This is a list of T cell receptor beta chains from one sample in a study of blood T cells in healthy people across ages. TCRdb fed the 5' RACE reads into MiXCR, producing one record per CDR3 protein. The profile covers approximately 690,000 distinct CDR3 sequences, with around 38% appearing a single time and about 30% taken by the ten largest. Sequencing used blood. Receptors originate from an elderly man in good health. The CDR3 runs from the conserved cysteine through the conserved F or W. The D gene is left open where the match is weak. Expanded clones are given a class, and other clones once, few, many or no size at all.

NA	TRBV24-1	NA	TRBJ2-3	TGTGCCACCAGTGATGTAGCACTTGAAACAGATACGCAGTATTTT	CATSDVALETDTQYF
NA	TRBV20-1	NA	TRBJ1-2	TGCAGTGCTAGGCATAACTATGGCTACACCTTC	CSARHNYGYTF
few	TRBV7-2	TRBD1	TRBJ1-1	TGTGCCAGCAGCTTAGCCCCGGGACAGAAGAACACTGAAGCTTTCTTT	CASSLAPGQKNTEAFF
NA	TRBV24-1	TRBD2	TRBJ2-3	TGTGCCACCAGTGACCCGCGACTAGCGGGAGTCAATTCAGATACGCAGTATTTT	CATSDPRLAGVNSDTQYF
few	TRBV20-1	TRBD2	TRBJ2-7	TGCAGTGCTACGACTAGCGCTACCTACGAGCAGTACTTC	CSATTSATYEQYF
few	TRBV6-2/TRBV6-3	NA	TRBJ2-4	TGTGCCAGCAGTTACCAGCTCAGCGTAGGACAGTACTTC	CASSYQLSVGQYF
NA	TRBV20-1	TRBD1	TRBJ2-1	TGCAGTGCTAGAGATCCCGACAGGGGGCTTGGGCAGTTCTTC	CSARDPDRGLGQFF
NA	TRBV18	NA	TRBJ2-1	TGTGCCAGCTCACCACGGGTGAGGAACAATGAGCAGTTCTTC	CASSPRVRNNEQFF
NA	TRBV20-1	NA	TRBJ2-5	TGCAGTGCTAGAAGGGGCGGGGAGTACTTC	CSARRGGEYF
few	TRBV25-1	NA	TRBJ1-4	TGTGCCAGCACCTCCCGACGGGACGCAACTAATGAAAAACTGTTTTTT	CASTSRRDATNEKLFF
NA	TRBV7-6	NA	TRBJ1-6	TGTGCCAGCAGCATTGGTGGGGCAGAGAATTCACCCCTCCACTTT	CASSIGGAENSPLHF
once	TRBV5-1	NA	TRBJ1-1	TGCGCCAGCAGTACCTTCGAGGGAATCCCTGAAGCTTTCTTT	CASSTFEGIPEAFF
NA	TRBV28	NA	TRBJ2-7	TGTGCCAGCAGTAGGGACCTAAACTACGAGCAGTACTTC	CASSRDLNYEQYF
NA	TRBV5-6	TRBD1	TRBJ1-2	TGTGCCAGCAGCTTGGCCGAGGACAGGCTATATGGCTACACCTTC	CASSLAEDRLYGYTF
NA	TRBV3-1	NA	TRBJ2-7	TGTGCCAGCAGCCAAGATGATCCCCAGCTACAGTACTTC	CASSQDDPQLQYF
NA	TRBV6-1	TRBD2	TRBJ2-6	TGTGCCAGCAGTGAGGCTAGCGGGGGGGCTTTAGTCTCCTCTGGGGCCAACGTCCTGACTTTC	CASSEASGGALVSSGANVLTF
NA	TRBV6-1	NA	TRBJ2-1	TGTGCCAGCAAAGGAGACCATGAGCAGTTCTTC	CASKGDHEQFF
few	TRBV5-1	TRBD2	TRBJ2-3	TGCGCCAGCAACCGGGAGGTACCCCACACAGATACGCAGTATTTT	CASNREVPHTDTQYF
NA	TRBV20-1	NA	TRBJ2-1	TGCAGTGCCCTTCGCGCTAGTCAGGGTGAGCAGTTCTTC	CSALRASQGEQFF
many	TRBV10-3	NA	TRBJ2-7	TGTGCCATCAGTGATGCGGGCTCCTACGAGCAGTACTTC	CAISDAGSYEQYF
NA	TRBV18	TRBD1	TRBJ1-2	TGTGTCAGCTCACCACTCAGGGGGTCGAGCTATGGCTACACCTTC	CVSSPLRGSSYGYTF
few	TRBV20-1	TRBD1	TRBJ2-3	TGCAGTGCGGCCAATGCCGGGACAGGGGAGACAGATACGCAGTATTTT	CSAANAGTGETDTQYF
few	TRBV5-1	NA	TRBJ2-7	TGCGCCAGCAGCCCGACGAGCTCCTACAATGAGCAGTACTTC	CASSPTSSYNEQYF
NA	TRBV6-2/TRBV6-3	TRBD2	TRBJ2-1	TGTGCCAGCAGTTTAGCGGGAAAGTCCTACAATGAGCAGTTCTTC	CASSLAGKSYNEQFF
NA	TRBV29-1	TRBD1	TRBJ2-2	TGCAGCGTTTATCCGGGACAGGGGGCTTTACACACCGGGGAGCTGTTTTTT	CSVYPGQGALHTGELFF
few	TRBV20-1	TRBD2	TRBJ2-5	TGCAGTGCCCGAAATCCAGCGGGGGAACAAGAGACCCAGTACTTC	CSARNPAGEQETQYF
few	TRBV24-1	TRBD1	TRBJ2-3	TGTGCCACCAGTGACGACGGACAGGCTAGCACAGATACGCAGTATTTT	CATSDDGQASTDTQYF
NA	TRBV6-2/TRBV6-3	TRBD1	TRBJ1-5	TGTGCCAGCAGTTACCGTGGGACAGGGCGCGCTAGCAATCAGCCCCAGCATTTT	CASSYRGTGRASNQPQHF
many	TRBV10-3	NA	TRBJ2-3	TGTGCCATCCGCCGCGAGCAAGATACGCAGTATTTT	CAIRREQDTQYF
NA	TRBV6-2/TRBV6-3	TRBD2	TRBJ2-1	TGTGCCAGCAGCAAAGGGACTAGCGGGAGCCGCCAGCAGTTCTTC	CASSKGTSGSRQQFF
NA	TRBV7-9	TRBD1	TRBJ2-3	TGTGCCAGCAGCCTCGGGACAGGGACGCTTGGGACAGATACGCAGTATTTT	CASSLGTGTLGTDTQYF
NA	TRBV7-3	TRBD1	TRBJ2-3	TGTGCCAGCAGTACCGATGGACAGGGCACAGATACGCAGTATTTT	CASSTDGQGTDTQYF
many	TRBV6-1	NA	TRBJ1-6	TGTGCCAGCAGCTTCAGAAGCGGCAACCCCCACTTT	CASSFRSGNPHF
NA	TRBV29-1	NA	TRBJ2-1	TGCAGCGTTGGTGACAATGAGCAGTTCTTC	CSVGDNEQFF
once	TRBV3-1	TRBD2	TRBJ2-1	TGTGCCAGCAGCCAAGATTGGGGGACTAGCGGGAGTGTGTATGAGCAGTTCTTC	CASSQDWGTSGSVYEQFF
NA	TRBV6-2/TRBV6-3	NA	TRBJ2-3	TGTGCCAGCAGGAATCCTCGTCCCACAGATACGCAGTATTTT	CASRNPRPTDTQYF
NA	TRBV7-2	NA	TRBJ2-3	TGTGCCAGCAGCGCCCGCAGCGGATACACAGATACGCAGTATTTT	CASSARSGYTDTQYF
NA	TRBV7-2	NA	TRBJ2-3	TGTGCCAGCAGCTTTGAGGGCGGGGCCCCCAGCACAGATACGCAGTATTTT	CASSFEGGAPSTDTQYF
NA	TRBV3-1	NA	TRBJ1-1	TGTGCCAGCAGCTCTAGTGGGACACTGAACACTGAAGCTTTCTTT	CASSSSGTLNTEAFF
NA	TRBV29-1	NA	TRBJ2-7	TGCAGCGTTTCGGGGACTGAAGCCCACGAGCAGTACTTC	CSVSGTEAHEQYF
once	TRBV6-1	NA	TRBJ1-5	TGTGCCAGCAGACCGAACAGGGTCGTGGGCAATCAGCCCCAGCATTTT	CASRPNRVVGNQPQHF
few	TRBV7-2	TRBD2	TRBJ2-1	TGTGCCAGCAGGTCGGGACTAGCGGGCAATGAGCAGTTCTTC	CASRSGLAGNEQFF
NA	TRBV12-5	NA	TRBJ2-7	TGTGCTAGTGGCTTCGGGGACGCTGCAAACCCCTACAATGAGCAGTACTTC	CASGFGDAANPYNEQYF